This T cell receptor (beta chain) originates from a study of blood T cell repertoires in COVID-19. Study background: Both acute and convalescent COVID-19 samples were obtained from the United States, Italy and Spain. From T cells, B-cell-depleted T cells, or PBMCs came the material, which was cDNA or gDNA.

In the authors' methods: Nucleated cell counts were estimated from reference gene primer amplification. Clones were read by immunoSEQ multiplex PCR, and TCRdb kept only the in-frame ones, dropping some. The V and J calls and clone size are taken from that table; D and trimming were inferred from the DNA. The sample lists roughly 180,000 clones; 65% to 90% were seen once. V trimming: 3 bases; J trimming: 6 bases; junction bases outside the gene matches: 8. This CDR3 spans 16 amino acids. Looked up from germline, CDR1 is SGDLS and CDR2 is YYNGEE. Sequences were obtained from peripheral blood. This chain uses TRBV9 with TRBJ2-2; 10 bases are a match to TRBD2. The receptor was isolated from a man in his sixties with acute or convalescent COVID-19. CDR3 in DNA: TGTGCCAGCAGCGGTTCTAGCGGGAGTGGGGCCGGGGAGCTGTTTTTT. This translates into CASSGSSGSGAGELFF.